A selection of T cell receptor beta chains follows, all from one sample in a study of blood T cell repertoires in COVID-19. Profiled with immunoSEQ multiplex PCR; TCRdb holds only in-frame clones, not every one. The sample lists 300,000 or so clones; over 75% were seen once. The sequencing sample was made of PBMCs or T cells enriched from blood (not recorded which). The receptors derive from a woman aged 25 to 39 who had recovered from COVID-19. Both conserved end residues are part of each CDR3. The D gene is left open where the match is weak. The size of a clone is reported for some rows only, either as once, few or many, or as a class for expanded clones.

>TRBD2|TRBV6-1|NA|TRBJ2-1
TGTGCCAGCAGTGAACAAGCGGGAACCTACAATGAGCAGTTCTTC
CASSEQAGTYNEQFF
>NA|TRBV30|NA|TRBJ1-3
TGTGCCTGGAGTGTACTACGGGGCACCATATATTTT
CAWSVLRGTIYF
>TRBD1|TRBV10-3|NA|TRBJ2-1
TGTGCCATCAGGGCGGACAGGGCGGATGAGCAGTTCTTC
CAIRADRADEQFF
>TRBD2|TRBV30|NA|TRBJ2-7
TGTGCCTGGAGTGGAGAAGGGACTAGCAACTACTACGAGCAGTACTTC
CAWSGEGTSNYYEQYF
>NA|TRBV4-3|NA|TRBJ1-2
TGCGCCAGCAGCCAAGTACTCGGGGATTATGGCTACACCTTC
CASSQVLGDYGYTF
>NA|TRBV19|NA|TRBJ2-1
TGTGCCAGTAAGGACGGGAGTCCGGACAATGAGCAGTTCTTC
CASKDGSPDNEQFF
>TRBD2|TRBV19|NA|TRBJ2-1
TGTGCCAGTAGCCCTCACACCGGACTAGCAGGTGGCAATGAGCAGTTCTTC
CASSPHTGLAGGNEQFF
>NA|TRBV19|NA|TRBJ2-1
TGTGCCAGTAGCCCGGGACTTTACAATGAGCAGTTCTTC
CASSPGLYNEQFF
>TRBD1|TRBV19|NA|TRBJ2-6
TGTGCCAGTATGGGACAGGGGGTCTCTGGGGCCAACGTCCTGACTTTC
CASMGQGVSGANVLTF
>TRBD1|TRBV7-9|NA|TRBJ1-2
TGTGCCAGCAGCCTGGGTAGGGGACAGGGTAACTTCTATGGCTACACCTTC
CASSLGRGQGNFYGYTF
>NA|TRBV28|NA|TRBJ1-6
TGTGCCAGCACCTCCGACCGGGGGCCCCTCCACTTT
CASTSDRGPLHF
>TRBD2|TRBV18|NA|TRBJ2-2
TGTGCCAGCTCATCTAGCGGGAGTAACACCGGGGAGCTGTTTTTT
CASSSSGSNTGELFF
>TRBD1|TRBV28|NA|TRBJ2-7
TGTGCCAGCACCGTAGGGGACAGGCCCTACGAGCAGTACTTC
CASTVGDRPYEQYF
>NA|TRBV5-4|NA|TRBJ2-2
TGTGCCAGCAGCTTAGAACAGGGGGGGGCCGGGGAGCTGTTTTTT
CASSLEQGGAGELFF
>TRBD1|TRBV6-2/TRBV6-3|NA|TRBJ1-4
TGTGCCAGCAGTTACCCCTTGGACAGGGGGCGTGAAAAACTGTTTTTT
CASSYPLDRGREKLFF
>TRBD1|TRBV6-4|NA|TRBJ1-6
TGTGCCAGCAGTGTAGTCGTAGGACAGGGGATTGGTGGGTATAATTCACCCCTCCACTTT
CASSVVVGQGIGGYNSPLHF
>NA|TRBV3-1/TRBV3-2|NA|TRBJ2-2
TGTGCCAGCAGCCTCACTCAAGGGGAGAACACCGGGGAGCTGTTTTTT
CASSLTQGENTGELFF
>NA|TRBV9|NA|TRBJ1-6
TGTGCCAGCAGCGTAGATTCGGGGTATAATTCACCCCTCCACTTT
CASSVDSGYNSPLHF
>TRBD1|TRBV5-4|once|TRBJ1-2
TGTGCCAGCAGCTCAGGGGGCGGGCCGTTCGGCTATGGCTACACCTTC
CASSSGGGPFGYGYTF
>TRBD2|TRBV7-8|NA|TRBJ2-1
TGTGCCAGCAGCTCTCTAGCGGGAGTCTCGTCCTACAATGAGCAGTTCTTC
CASSSLAGVSSYNEQFF
>NA|TRBV4-3|NA|TRBJ1-1
TGCGCCAGCAGCCAAGATCGTTTGGCCGTTATGAACACTGAAGCTTTCTTT
CASSQDRLAVMNTEAFF
>NA|TRBV10-1|NA|TRBJ1-1
TGCGCCACCCGGACGGGGGATCGTAACTCTGAAGCTTTCTTT
CATRTGDRNSEAFF
>NA|TRBV28|NA|TRBJ1-6
TGTGCCAGCAGTTTCTCAGGGGATAATTCACCCCTCCACTTT
CASSFSGDNSPLHF
>TRBD2|TRBV6-2/TRBV6-3|NA|TRBJ2-3
TGTGCCAGCAGTTACTATAGCGGGTTATCAGATACGCAGTATTTT
CASSYYSGLSDTQYF
>NA|TRBV19|NA|TRBJ1-2
TGTGCCAGTAGTTCCCGACAATATGGCTACACCTTC
CASSSRQYGYTF
>TRBD1|TRBV5-1|NA|TRBJ2-7
TGCGCCAGCAGCTATCTGGACAGGGAGTCAGACGAGCAGTACTTC
CASSYLDRESDEQYF
>TRBD2|TRBV7-3|NA|TRBJ2-3
TGTGCCAGCAGCGCTACTAGCGGATCAGTCACAGATACGCAGTATTTT
CASSATSGSVTDTQYF
>NA|TRBV7-2|NA|TRBJ2-7
TGTGCCAGCAGCCTCTGGGCGGGGTCCTACGAGCAGTACTTC
CASSLWAGSYEQYF
>NA|TRBV4-1|NA|TRBJ2-3
TGCGCCAGCAGCCAAGTCCCGCAGTTAGATACGCAGTATTTT
CASSQVPQLDTQYF
>TRBD1|TRBV27|NA|TRBJ2-1
TGTGCCAGCAGTGTAACAGGGGGCCCACACAATGAGCAGTTCTTC
CASSVTGGPHNEQFF
>NA|TRBV28|NA|TRBJ2-3
TGTGCCAGCAGTTTAGGCGACAGAAGGGATACGCAGTATTTT
CASSLGDRRDTQYF
>NA|TRBV7-6|NA|TRBJ1-1
TGTGCCAGCAGTCCAGGGGTCACTGAAGCTTTCTTT
CASSPGVTEAFF
>NA|TRBV30|NA|TRBJ1-5
TGTGCCTGGAGTGACCTAGCAGGTCAGCCCCAGCATTTT
CAWSDLAGQPQHF
>NA|TRBV11-2|once|TRBJ2-1
TGTGCCAGCAGCTTAGATAGGGGAGAGCAGTTCTTC
CASSLDRGEQFF
>TRBD1|TRBV24-1|NA|TRBJ2-5
TGTGCCACCAGTGATCCCACAGGGGATGAGACCCAGTACTTC
CATSDPTGDETQYF